The next 8 T cell receptor beta chains were all read from a single sample in a study of cytomegalovirus exposure and HLA in healthy donors. Vbeta (60) and Jbeta (13) primers were used in the PCR. Data came from immunoSEQ multiplex PCR; TCRdb stores just in-frame clones and leaves some out. Altogether 150,000 to 200,000 clones are present, about 77% being singletons, with the ten largest covering roughly 2.8%. What was sequenced was PBMCs. Receptor source: a woman between 40 and 55 years old in good health and CMV-seropositive.

V and J are TRBV11-3 and TRBJ2-1; D is unclear. CDR1 and CDR2 (germline): SGHNT, YENEEA. The CDR3 runs to 12 residues. The V and J ends lost 3 bases and 7 bases respectively, with 7 bases between them. CDR3 bases: TGTGCCAGCAGCTTCAAAGCGAATGAGCAGTTCTTC. This gives the protein CASSFKANEQFF.

The chain has TRBV18 and TRBJ1-3; 12 bases are shared with TRBD1. V trimming: 5 bases; J trimming: 1 base; junction bases outside the gene matches: 9. The CDR3 length is 18 residues. Germline V lookup: CDR1 KGHSH, CDR2 LQKENI. CDR3 sequence: CASSKKGQGAESGNTIYF. CDR3 coding DNA: TGTGCCAGCTCAAAGAAGGGACAGGGGGCTGAATCTGGAAACACCATATATTTT.

The rearrangement links TRBV7-2 to TRBJ1-1; D not certain. The CDR3 is 12 residues long. Deletions cut 5 bases from V and 2 bases from J, with 6 bases between. The germline CDR1 and CDR2 sequences are SGHTA and FQGNSA. The CDR3 sequence is CASSPSNTEAFF. The CDR3 DNA reads as TGTGCCAGCAGCCCATCCAACACTGAAGCTTTCTTT.

V gene TRBV10-1 combines with J gene TRBJ1-6; weak D call: TRBD1 (5 bases). V was shortened by 3 bases and J by 9 bases, with 9 bases between the two germline ends. The CDR3 consists of 13 residues. Germline V CDR1 and CDR2: WNHNN, SYGVQD (reference sequence). CDR3 in amino acids: CASSDRVSSPLHF. CDR3 DNA: TGCGCCAGCAGTGACAGGGTCTCTTCACCCCTCCACTTT.

This clone was picked up one time. The rearrangement joins TRBV7-2 to TRBJ2-2; 11 bases map to TRBD2. Germline V gives CDR1 SGHTA, CDR2 FQGNSA. Germline trimming cut 5 bases from V and 6 bases from J; bases unmatched to any gene: 14. This CDR3 contains 18 residues. The CDR3 nucleotides are TGTGCCAGCAGCCCCCTAGGGTTAGCGGGAGGGCCCGCCGGGGAGCTGTTTTTT. Translating it yields CASSPLGLAGGPAGELFF. The complete variable domain, with remaining parts taken from reference TRBV7-2 and TRBJ2-2, reads GAGVSQSPSNKVTEKGKDVELRCDPISGHTALYWYRQSLGQGLEFLIYFQGNSAPDKSGLPSDRFSAERTGGSVSTLTIQRTQQEDSAVYLCASSPLGLAGGPAGELFFGEGSRLTVL.

This clone was observed a handful of times. V gene TRBV7-2 combines with J gene TRBJ2-1, with a weak D call TRBD2 (5 bases). The V gene's germline CDR1 is SGHTA and CDR2 FQGNSA. CDR3 length: 13 amino acids. Trimming cost V 5 bases and J 12 bases, with 17 bases left between them. The CDR3 loop is CASSPNGLAGQFF. The CDR3 nucleotides are TGTGCCAGCAGCCCGAATGGGCTAGCCGGGCAGTTCTTC.

This clone was found a few times. V usage is TRBV11-2 and J usage is TRBJ2-3; D call uncertain. CDR1 is SGHAT, CDR2 FQNNGV, per germline. Trimming removed 5 bases at V and 8 bases at J, with 20 bases between. CDR3 length: 15 residues. CDR3 region: CASSLNGVVLGTQYF. Here the CDR3 DNA reads TGTGCCAGCAGCCTCAACGGTGTGGTCCTAGGTACGCAGTATTTT.

The V and J genes are TRBV19 and TRBJ1-2; 7 bases are shared with TRBD1. The V segment lost 6 bases and the J segment 4 bases; nucleotides outside the gene matches: 11. Germline V gene sequence: CDR1 LNHDA, CDR2 SQIVND (reference sequence). The length of the CDR3 is 15 residues. The CDR3, as DNA: TGTGCCAGTAGGGGCATCTCCCGGGACAGCTATGGCTACACCTTC. Its protein is CASRGISRDSYGYTF. The variable domain in full, completed from reference TRBV19 and TRBJ1-2, reads DGGITQSPKYLFRKEGQNVTLSCEQNLNHDAMYWYRQDPGQGLRLIYYSQIVNDFQKGDIAEGYSVSREKKESFPLTVTSAQKNPTAFYLCASRGISRDSYGYTFGSGTRLTVV.